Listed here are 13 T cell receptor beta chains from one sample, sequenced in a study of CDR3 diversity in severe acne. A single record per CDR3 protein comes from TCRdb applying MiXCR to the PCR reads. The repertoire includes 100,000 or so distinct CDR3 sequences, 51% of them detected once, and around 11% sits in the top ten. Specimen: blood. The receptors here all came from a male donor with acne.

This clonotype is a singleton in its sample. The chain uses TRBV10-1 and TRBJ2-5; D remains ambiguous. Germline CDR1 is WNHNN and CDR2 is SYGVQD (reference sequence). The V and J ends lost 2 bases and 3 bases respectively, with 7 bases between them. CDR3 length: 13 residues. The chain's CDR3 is CASSEMAEETQYF. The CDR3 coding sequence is TGCGCCAGCAGTGAGATGGCAGAAGAGACCCAGTACTTC.

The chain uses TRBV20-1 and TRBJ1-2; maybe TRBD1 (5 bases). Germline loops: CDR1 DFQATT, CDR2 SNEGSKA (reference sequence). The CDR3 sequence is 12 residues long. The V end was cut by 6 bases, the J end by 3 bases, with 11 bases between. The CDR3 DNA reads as TGCAGTGCGCCTCCGGGGGACTATGGCTACACCTTC. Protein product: CSAPPGDYGYTF.

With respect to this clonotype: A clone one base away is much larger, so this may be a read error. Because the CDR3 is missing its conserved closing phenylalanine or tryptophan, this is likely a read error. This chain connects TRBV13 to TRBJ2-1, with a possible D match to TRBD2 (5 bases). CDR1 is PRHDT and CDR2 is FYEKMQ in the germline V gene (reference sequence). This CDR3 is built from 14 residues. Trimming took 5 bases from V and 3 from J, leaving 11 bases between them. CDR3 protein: CASSPGGGYNEQFS. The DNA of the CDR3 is TGTGCCAGCAGCCCCGGTGGAGGCTACAATGAGCAGTTCTCC.

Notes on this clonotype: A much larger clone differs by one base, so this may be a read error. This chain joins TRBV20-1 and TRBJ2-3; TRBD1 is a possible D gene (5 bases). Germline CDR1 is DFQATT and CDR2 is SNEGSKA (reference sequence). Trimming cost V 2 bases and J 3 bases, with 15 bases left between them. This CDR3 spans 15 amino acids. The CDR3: CSARPDSGVTDTQYF. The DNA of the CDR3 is TGCAGTGCTAGACCTGACAGTGGAGTGACAGATACGCAGTATTTT.

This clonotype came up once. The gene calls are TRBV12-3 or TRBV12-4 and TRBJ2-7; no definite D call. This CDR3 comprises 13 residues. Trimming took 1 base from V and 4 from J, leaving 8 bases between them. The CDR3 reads CASSLVGLYEQYF. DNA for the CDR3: TGTGCCAGCAGTTTAGTGGGTTTATACGAGCAGTACTTC.

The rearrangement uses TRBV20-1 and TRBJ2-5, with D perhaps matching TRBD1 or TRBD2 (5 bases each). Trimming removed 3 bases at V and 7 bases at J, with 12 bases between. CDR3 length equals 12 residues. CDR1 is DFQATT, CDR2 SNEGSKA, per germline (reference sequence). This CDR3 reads CSARGDSWTQYF. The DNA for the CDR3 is TGCAGTGCTAGGGGAGACAGTTGGACCCAGTACTTC.

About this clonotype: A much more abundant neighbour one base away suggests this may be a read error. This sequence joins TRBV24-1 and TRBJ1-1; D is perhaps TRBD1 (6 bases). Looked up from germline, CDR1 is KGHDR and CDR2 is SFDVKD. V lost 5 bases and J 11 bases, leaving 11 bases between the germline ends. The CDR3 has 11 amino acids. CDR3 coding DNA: TGTGCCACCAGTGCCCACAGGGCCGCTTTCTTT. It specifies CATSAHRAAFF.

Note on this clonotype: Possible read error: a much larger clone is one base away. DNA of the CDR3: TGCAGTGCTAGAACCTGGACAGGGGATAGTAACACTGAAGCTTTCTTT. It specifies CSARTWTGDSNTEAFF. The chain is built from TRBV20-1 and TRBJ1-1; TRBD1 aligns across 9 bases. With V trimmed by 2 bases and J by 2 bases, 9 bases remained unmatched. This CDR3 has 16 amino acids. Germline CDR1 and CDR2: DFQATT and SNEGSKA (reference sequence).

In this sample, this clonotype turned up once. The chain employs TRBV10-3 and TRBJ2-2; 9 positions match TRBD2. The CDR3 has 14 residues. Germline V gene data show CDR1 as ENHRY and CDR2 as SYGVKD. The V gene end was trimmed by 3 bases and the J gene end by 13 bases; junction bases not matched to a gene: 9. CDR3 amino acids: CAISDLRREGALFF. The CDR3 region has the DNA TGTGCCATCAGTGATTTGAGGCGGGAGGGTGCGCTGTTTTTT.

CDR3: CSAPGTGGDGYTF. The DNA for the CDR3 is TGCAGTGCCCCCGGGACAGGGGGCGATGGCTACACCTTC. J is TRBJ1-2 and V is TRBV20-1, with 12 bases fitting TRBD1. This CDR3 comprises 13 residues. Trimming at V came to 6 bases and at J to 6 bases, leaving 5 bases not matched to a gene. Germline-derived CDR1 and CDR2 are DFQATT and SNEGSKA (reference sequence).

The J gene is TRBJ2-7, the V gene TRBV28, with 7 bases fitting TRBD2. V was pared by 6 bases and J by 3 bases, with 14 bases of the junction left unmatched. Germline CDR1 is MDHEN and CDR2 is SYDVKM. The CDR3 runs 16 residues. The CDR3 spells CASSRADLGEGYEQYF. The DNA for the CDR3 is TGTGCCAGCAGCCGAGCGGATTTAGGGGAGGGCTACGAGCAGTACTTC.

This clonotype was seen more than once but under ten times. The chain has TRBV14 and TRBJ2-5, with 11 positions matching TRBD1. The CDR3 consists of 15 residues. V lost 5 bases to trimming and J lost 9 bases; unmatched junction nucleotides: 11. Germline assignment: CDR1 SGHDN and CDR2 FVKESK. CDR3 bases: TGTGCCAGCAGCTTCCTGGCCGCGGGACAGGGGGCCCAGTACTTC. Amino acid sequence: CASSFLAAGQGAQYF.

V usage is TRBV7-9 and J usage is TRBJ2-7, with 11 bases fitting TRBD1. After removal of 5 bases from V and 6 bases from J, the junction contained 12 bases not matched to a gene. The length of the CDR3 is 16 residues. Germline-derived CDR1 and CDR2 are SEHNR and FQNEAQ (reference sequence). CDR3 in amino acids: CASSGSPRDRGTEQYF. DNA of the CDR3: TGTGCCAGCAGCGGAAGCCCGAGGGACAGGGGGACCGAGCAGTACTTC.